This passage covers 15 T cell receptor beta chains from one sample sequenced in a study of HIV-infected patients and healthy controls. TCRdb used MiXCR to reprocess the 5' RACE reads, holding one entry per CDR3 protein. Of about 17,000 distinct CDR3 sequences in the sample, roughly 15% are singletons; the top ten hold approximately 25%. The sequenced sample was CD8+ T cells from blood. Every receptor here comes from a human donor in good health.

V gene TRBV30 combines with J gene TRBJ2-1; D perhaps matches TRBD2 (5 bases). The CDR3 loop spans 12 amino acids. Trimming took 0 bases from V and 9 from J, leaving 9 bases between them. CDR1 and CDR2 from the germline V gene are GTSNPN and SVGIG (reference sequence). CDR3 residues: CAWSVLGGEQFF. Written as DNA, the CDR3 is TGTGCCTGGAGTGTACTAGGCGGTGAGCAGTTCTTC. Full variable domain (outside the CDR3, taken from reference TRBV30 and TRBJ2-1): SQTIHQWPATLVQPVGSPLSLECTVEGTSNPNLYWYRQAAGRGLQLLFYSVGIGQISSEVPQNLSASRPQDRQFILSSKKLLLSDSGFYLCAWSVLGGEQFFGPGTRLTVL.

This clonotype was seen many times. The genes are TRBV9 and TRBJ2-1; 7 bases agree with TRBD2. With 3 bases clipped from V and 5 bases from J, the junction kept 8 bases outside the gene matches. The CDR3 runs 15 residues. Germline V CDR1 and CDR2: SGDLS, YYNGEE. The CDR3 DNA follows: TGTGCCAGCAGCGCCGCCGGGACTAATAACAATGAGCAGTTCTTC. Protein sequence: CASSAAGTNNNEQFF.

This clonotype has only one observation. This chain links TRBV4-2 with TRBJ2-3; D tentatively fits TRBD1 or TRBD2 (6 bases each). Trimming removed 1 base at V and 7 bases at J, with 12 bases between. CDR3 length: 14 residues. CDR1 and CDR2 from the germline V gene are LGHNA and YNFKEQ. The CDR3 bases are TGTGCCAGCAGCCAAGCGGGGGCCCTGAATACGCAGTATTTT. This gives the protein CASSQAGALNTQYF.

The table lists this clonotype with many counts. The J gene is TRBJ2-1, the V gene TRBV9, with 8 bases fitting TRBD2. The V segment lost 4 bases and the J segment 10 bases; nucleotides outside the gene matches: 10. CDR1 is SGDLS, CDR2 YYNGEE, per germline. The CDR3 contains 14 residues. The CDR3 sequence is CASSTRSAGGEQFF. The CDR3 DNA is TGTGCCAGCAGCACCCGGTCGGCGGGGGGCGAGCAGTTCTTC.

The gene calls are TRBV7-2 and TRBJ2-5; 8 bases are shared with TRBD1. In germline, CDR1 is SGHTA, CDR2 FQGNSA. V was clipped by 5 bases and J by 3 bases; unmatched bases: 8. This CDR3 has 15 residues. In DNA, the CDR3 is TGTGCCAGCAGCGCTGGACAGGGAATGGAAGAGACCCAGTACTTC. It specifies CASSAGQGMEETQYF.

This chain connects TRBV14 to TRBJ2-1; 8 bases are a match to TRBD1. The length of the CDR3 is 16 residues. Trimming at V came to 4 bases and at J to 8 bases, leaving 13 bases not matched to a gene. The V gene's germline CDR1 is SGHDN and CDR2 FVKESK. CDR3 in DNA: TGTGCCAGCAGCCGGGCCGAGGGACAGGCAAACTATGAGCAGTTCTTC. Amino acid sequence: CASSRAEGQANYEQFF.

This clonotype is medium-sized in the sample. The rearrangement joins TRBV5-6 to TRBJ2-5; D unclear. The V end was cut by 3 bases, the J end by 2 bases, with 14 bases between. CDR1 and CDR2 (germline): SGHDT, YYEEEE. The CDR3 covers 15 residues. Written as DNA, the CDR3 is TGTGCCAGCAGCTCGGTTGAACGCGGACAAGAGACCCAGTACTTC. Translation: CASSSVERGQETQYF.

This clonotype was observed a handful of times. The rearrangement joins TRBV6-4 to TRBJ2-1, with 11 bases identical to TRBD2. Germline V gene lookup returns CDR1 MRHNA and CDR2 SNTAGT. There are 15 residues in the CDR3. The trim removed 3 bases at V and 5 bases at J, leaving 3 bases unmatched. CDR3 sequence: CASSDGTSGDNEQFF. The CDR3 DNA reads as TGTGCCAGCAGTGATGGGACTAGCGGCGACAATGAGCAGTTCTTC.

The rearrangement uses TRBV7-9 and TRBJ1-1; D gene uncertain. V gave up 5 bases and J gave up 4 bases, with 5 bases separating them. This CDR3 contains 11 residues. The germline gives CDR1 SEHNR, CDR2 FQNEAQ (reference sequence). CDR3 loop: CASSRGTEAFF. Here the CDR3 DNA reads TGTGCCAGCAGCCGAGGCACTGAAGCTTTCTTT.

This chain connects TRBV13 to TRBJ2-7, with TRBD1 matching 7 bases. Looked up from germline, CDR1 is PRHDT and CDR2 is FYEKMQ (reference sequence). Trimming took 0 bases from V and 6 from J; bases not matched to a gene: 5. This CDR3 region has 14 residues. CDR3 coding DNA: TGTGCCAGCAGCTTAGGACAGGGGAGTCGCGAGCAGTACTTC. Its protein is CASSLGQGSREQYF. The complete variable domain, with remaining parts taken from reference TRBV13 and TRBJ2-7, reads AAGVIQSPRHLIKEKRETATLKCYPIPRHDTVYWYQQGPGQDPQFLISFYEKMQSDKGSIPDRFSAQQFSDYHSELNMSSLELGDSALYFCASSLGQGSREQYFGPGTRLTVT.

This clonotype turned up a few times. The CDR3, as DNA: TGTGCCAGTAGTATGGGTTCAAGCTACAATGAGCAGTTCTTC. It yields the protein CASSMGSSYNEQFF. The chain couples TRBV19 to TRBJ2-1, with D hard to call. The CDR3 covers 14 residues. Germline V gives CDR1 LNHDA, CDR2 SQIVND (reference sequence). V was trimmed by 3 bases and J by 3 bases, leaving 9 bases between them.

This clonotype was observed many times. This sequence joins TRBV7-2 and TRBJ2-7; maybe TRBD2 (5 bases). The V gene's germline CDR1 is SGHTA and CDR2 FQGNSA. The CDR3 has 13 amino acids. V dropped 6 bases and J dropped 3 bases, with 12 bases sitting between them. For the CDR3, the DNA is TGTGCCAGCAGGAGGGCAGATAGCTACGAGCAGTACTTC. It encodes CASRRADSYEQYF.

Ten or more counts support this clonotype. The J gene is TRBJ1-1, the V gene TRBV20-1; D perhaps matches TRBD1 (6 bases). The ends were cut back, 3 bases at V and 4 bases at J, with 9 bases in the middle. In germline, CDR1 is DFQATT, CDR2 SNEGSKA (reference sequence). The CDR3 contains 12 residues. The CDR3 bases are TGCAGTGCTAGTCACAGGGCCACTGAAGCTTTCTTT. Its translation is CSASHRATEAFF.

The chain is built from TRBV4-3 and TRBJ1-1; TRBD1 is a possible D gene (6 bases). Trimming took 6 bases from V and 1 from J, leaving 15 bases between them. CDR3 length: 15 amino acids. Germline V gene lookup returns CDR1 LGHNA and CDR2 YSLEER. Here the CDR3 DNA reads TGCGCCAGCAGTCGAAAGGACAGTTGGAACACTGAAGCTTTCTTT. Translation gives CASSRKDSWNTEAFF.

This clonotype has at least ten counts. The chain uses TRBV13 and TRBJ1-1, with a possible D match to TRBD1 (5 bases). CDR3 length: 15 amino acids. V lost 1 base to trimming and J lost 2 bases, with 11 bases between them. Germline V lookup: CDR1 PRHDT, CDR2 FYEKMQ (reference sequence). The CDR3 bases are TGTGCCAGCAGCTTAGCCTCGACAGCTAACACTGAAGCTTTCTTT. Amino acids: CASSLASTANTEAFF.